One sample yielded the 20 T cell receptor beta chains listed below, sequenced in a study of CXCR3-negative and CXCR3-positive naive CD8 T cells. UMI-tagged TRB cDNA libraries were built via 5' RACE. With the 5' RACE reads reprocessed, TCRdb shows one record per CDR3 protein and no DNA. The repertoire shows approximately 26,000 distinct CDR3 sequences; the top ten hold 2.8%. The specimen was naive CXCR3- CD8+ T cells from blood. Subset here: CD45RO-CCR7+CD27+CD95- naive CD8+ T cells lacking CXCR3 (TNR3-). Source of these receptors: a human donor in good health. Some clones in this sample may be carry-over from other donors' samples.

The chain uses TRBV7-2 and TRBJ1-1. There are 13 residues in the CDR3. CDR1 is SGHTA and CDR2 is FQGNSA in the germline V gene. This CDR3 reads CASSLGYGTEAFF.

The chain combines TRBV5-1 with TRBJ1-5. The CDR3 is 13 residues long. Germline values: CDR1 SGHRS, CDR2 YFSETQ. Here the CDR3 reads CASSFSSNQPQHF.

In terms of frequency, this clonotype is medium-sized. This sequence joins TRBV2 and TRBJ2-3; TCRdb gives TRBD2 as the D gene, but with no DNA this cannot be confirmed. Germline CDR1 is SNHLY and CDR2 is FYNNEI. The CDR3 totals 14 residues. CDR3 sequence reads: CARPGTSGPDTQYF.

The CDR3 reads CASSLYDRWEETQYF. The rearrangement uses TRBV27 and TRBJ2-5. The germline V gene encodes CDR1 MNHEY and CDR2 SMNVEV (reference sequence). There are 15 residues in the CDR3.

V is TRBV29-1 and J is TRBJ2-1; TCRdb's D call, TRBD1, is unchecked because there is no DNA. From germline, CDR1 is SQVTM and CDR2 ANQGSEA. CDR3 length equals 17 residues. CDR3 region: CSVETPLERTPDNEQFF.

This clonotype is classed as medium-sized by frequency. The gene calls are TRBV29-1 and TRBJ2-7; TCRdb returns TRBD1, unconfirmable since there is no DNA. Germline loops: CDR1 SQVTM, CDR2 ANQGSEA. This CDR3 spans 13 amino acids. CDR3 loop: CSVDQQGSYEQYF.

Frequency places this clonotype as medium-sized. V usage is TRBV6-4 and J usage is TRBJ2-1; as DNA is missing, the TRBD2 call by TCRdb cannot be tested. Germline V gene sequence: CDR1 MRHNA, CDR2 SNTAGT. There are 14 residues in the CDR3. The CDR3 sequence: CASSVSSEYNEQFF.

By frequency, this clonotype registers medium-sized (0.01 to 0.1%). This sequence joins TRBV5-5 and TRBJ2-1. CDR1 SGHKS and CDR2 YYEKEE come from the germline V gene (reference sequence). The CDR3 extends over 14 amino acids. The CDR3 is CASSVDTAYNEQFF.

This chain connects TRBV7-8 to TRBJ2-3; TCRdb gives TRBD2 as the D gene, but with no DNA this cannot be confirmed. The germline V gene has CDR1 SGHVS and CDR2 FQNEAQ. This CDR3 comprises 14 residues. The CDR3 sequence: CASSGAGGTDTQYF.

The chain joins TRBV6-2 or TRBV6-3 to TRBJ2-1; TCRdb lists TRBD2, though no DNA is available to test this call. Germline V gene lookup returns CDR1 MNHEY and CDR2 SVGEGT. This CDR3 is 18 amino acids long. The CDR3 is CASSYSSPLAGAYNEQFF.

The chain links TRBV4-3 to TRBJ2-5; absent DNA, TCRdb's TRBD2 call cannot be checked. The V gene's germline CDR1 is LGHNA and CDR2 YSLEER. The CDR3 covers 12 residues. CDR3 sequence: CASSRRGETQYF.

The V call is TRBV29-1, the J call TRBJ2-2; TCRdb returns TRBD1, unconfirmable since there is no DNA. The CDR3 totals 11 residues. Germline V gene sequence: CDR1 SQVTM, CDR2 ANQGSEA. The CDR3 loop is CSVTRGLELFF.

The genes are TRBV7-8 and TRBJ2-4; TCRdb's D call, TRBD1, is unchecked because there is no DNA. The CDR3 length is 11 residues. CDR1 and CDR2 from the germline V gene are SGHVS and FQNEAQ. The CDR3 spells CASSLETGKYF.

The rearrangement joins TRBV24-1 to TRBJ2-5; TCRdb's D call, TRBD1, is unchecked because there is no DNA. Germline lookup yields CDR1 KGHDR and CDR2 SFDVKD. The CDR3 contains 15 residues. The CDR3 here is CATSDPQGSGETQYF.

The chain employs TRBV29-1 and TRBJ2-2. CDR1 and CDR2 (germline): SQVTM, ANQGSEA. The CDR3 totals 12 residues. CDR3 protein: CSVATGTGELFF.

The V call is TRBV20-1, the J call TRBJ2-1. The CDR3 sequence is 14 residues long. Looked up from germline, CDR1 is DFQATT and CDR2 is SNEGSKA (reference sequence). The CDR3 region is CSASDGRSYNEQFF.

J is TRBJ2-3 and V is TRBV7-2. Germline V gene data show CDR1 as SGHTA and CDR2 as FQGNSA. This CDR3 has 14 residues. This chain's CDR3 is CASSLAADTDTQYF.

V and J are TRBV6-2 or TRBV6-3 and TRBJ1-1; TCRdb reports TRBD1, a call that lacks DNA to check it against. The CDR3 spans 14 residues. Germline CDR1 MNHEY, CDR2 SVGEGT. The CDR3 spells CASSLLGTDSEAFF.

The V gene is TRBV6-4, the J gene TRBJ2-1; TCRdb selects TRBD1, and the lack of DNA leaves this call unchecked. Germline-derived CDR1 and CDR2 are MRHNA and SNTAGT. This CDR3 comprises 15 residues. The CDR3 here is CASSEAGGTYNEQFF.

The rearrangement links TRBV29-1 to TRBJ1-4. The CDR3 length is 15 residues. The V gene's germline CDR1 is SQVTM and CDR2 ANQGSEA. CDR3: CSVTIDGKSNEKLFF.